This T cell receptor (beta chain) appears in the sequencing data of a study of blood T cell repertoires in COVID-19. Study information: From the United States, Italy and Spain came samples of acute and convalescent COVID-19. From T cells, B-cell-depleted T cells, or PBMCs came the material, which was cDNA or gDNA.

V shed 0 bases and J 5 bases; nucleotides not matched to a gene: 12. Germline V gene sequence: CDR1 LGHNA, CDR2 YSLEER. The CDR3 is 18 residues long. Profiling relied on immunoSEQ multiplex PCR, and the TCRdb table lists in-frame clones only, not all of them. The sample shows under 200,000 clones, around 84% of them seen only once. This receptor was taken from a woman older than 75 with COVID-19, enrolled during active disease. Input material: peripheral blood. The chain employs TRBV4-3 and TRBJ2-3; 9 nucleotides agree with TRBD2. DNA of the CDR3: TGCGCCAGCAGCCAAGAATCGGGCTGGTCAGCGGGAGGAGATACGCAGTATTTT. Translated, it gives CASSQESGWSAGGDTQYF.